Below are 20 T cell receptor beta chains sequenced from a single sample in a study of diagnostic markers for celiac disease. Following a re-call of the reads, TCRdb has one entry per CDR3 protein and lacks DNA. The sample holds about 5,000 distinct CDR3 sequences. Sequenced: either unsorted cells or a sorted T cell fraction (not recorded which). All receptors derive from a human donor. This table probably holds off-target reads from a library built for another chain.

The genes are TRBV6-6 and TRBJ1-5; TCRdb's D gene call, TRBD1, goes unchecked for lack of DNA. Looked up from germline, CDR1 is MNHNY and CDR2 is SVGAGI (reference sequence). The CDR3 runs to 16 residues. The CDR3 sequence is CASSSIRDESNQPQHF.

This chain joins TRBV5-1 and TRBJ1-1. This CDR3 has 14 residues. Germline CDR1 is SGHRS and CDR2 is YFSETQ. The CDR3 loop reads CASSLFVVNTEAFF.

The chain uses TRBV3-1 and TRBJ2-4; the TCRdb call, TRBD1, lacks DNA for checking. The CDR3 consists of 14 residues. Germline V lookup: CDR1 LGHDT, CDR2 YNNKEL (reference sequence). CDR3 sequence reads: CASSRGQGGNIQYF.

This clonotype is large (0.1 to 1%) by frequency. The chain couples TRBV6-1 to TRBJ2-1; TCRdb's D gene call, TRBD2, goes unchecked for lack of DNA. Germline lookup yields CDR1 MNHNS and CDR2 SASEGT. The CDR3 is made up of 16 amino acids. The CDR3 sequence: CASSAGGRPSYNEQFF.

The chain employs TRBV3-1 and TRBJ1-5; TCRdb reports TRBD1, a call that lacks DNA to check it against. This CDR3 has 15 residues. Germline lookup yields CDR1 LGHDT and CDR2 YNNKEL (reference sequence). CDR3 sequence reads: CASSQDGPGVQPQHF.

The chain is built from TRBV10-2 and TRBJ2-7. The CDR3 loop spans 12 amino acids. Germline loops: CDR1 WSHSY, CDR2 SAAADI. This CDR3 reads CASRVADYEQYF.

This chain links TRBV19 with TRBJ1-1. CDR1 is LNHDA and CDR2 is SQIVND in the germline V gene (reference sequence). This CDR3 spans 13 amino acids. CDR3 sequence: CASRSPRNTEAFF.

The CDR3: CASSSPRGEETQYF. The V gene is TRBV7-9, the J gene TRBJ2-5; with no DNA, the TCRdb D assignment of TRBD1 cannot be verified. The CDR3 has 14 amino acids. Germline assignment: CDR1 SEHNR and CDR2 FQNEAQ (reference sequence).

The chain couples TRBV9 to TRBJ2-3; TCRdb outputs TRBD1, but without DNA this stays unchecked. Per the germline V gene, CDR1 is SGDLS and CDR2 is YYNGEE. The CDR3 has 15 residues. The CDR3 sequence: CASSGAAGATDTQYF. The full variable domain, its missing parts supplied by reference TRBV9 and TRBJ2-3, is DSGVTQTPKHLITATGQRVTLRCSPRSGDLSVYWYQQSLDQGLQFLIQYYNGEERAKGNILERFSAQQFPDLHSELNLSSLELGDSALYFCASSGAAGATDTQYFGPGTRLTVL.

This clonotype registers medium-sized by frequency. The chain carries TRBV5-5 and TRBJ1-4; TCRdb's D call, TRBD1, is unchecked because there is no DNA. CDR1 is SGHKS and CDR2 is YYEKEE in the germline V gene (reference sequence). The CDR3 consists of 16 residues. Here the CDR3 reads CASSSVRTGSNEKLFF.

V gene TRBV4-1 combines with J gene TRBJ1-4; TCRdb indicates TRBD1, and absent DNA this call remains unverified. This CDR3 comprises 15 residues. Per germline, CDR1 MGHRA and CDR2 YSYEKL. This CDR3 reads CASSRYRGTDEKLFF.

V and J are TRBV27 and TRBJ2-3. The germline V gene encodes CDR1 MNHEY and CDR2 SMNVEV (reference sequence). The CDR3 is 15 residues long. The CDR3 region is CASSSSLGYTDTQYF.

This clonotype is called medium-sized based on its frequency. The chain has TRBV7-8 and TRBJ1-5. The CDR3 is made up of 14 amino acids. CDR1 and CDR2 (germline): SGHVS, FQNEAQ. This CDR3 reads CASSRSEGNQPQHF.

V and J are TRBV25-1 and TRBJ2-2. This CDR3 is 12 amino acids long. The germline gives CDR1 MGHDK, CDR2 SYGVNS. CDR3 loop: CASRADTGELFF.

The genes are TRBV3-2 and TRBJ1-5; checking the TCRdb D call of TRBD1 is not possible without DNA. TRBV3-2 constitutes a pseudogene. The CDR3 has 11 residues. This CDR3 is CASTLPGFQHF.

The chain uses TRBV20-1 and TRBJ2-3; TCRdb selects TRBD1, and the lack of DNA leaves this call unchecked. The CDR3 extends over 14 amino acids. Per the germline V gene, CDR1 is DFQATT and CDR2 is SNEGSKA (reference sequence). CDR3 sequence: CSASKGGTADTQYF.

The chain couples TRBV9 to TRBJ1-1. Germline CDR1 SGDLS, CDR2 YYNGEE. This CDR3 is 14 amino acids long. CDR3 in amino acids: CASSVGPVNTEAFF.

This clonotype is deemed medium-sized by its frequency. V usage is TRBV12-3 or TRBV12-4 and J usage is TRBJ2-5. CDR3 size: 14 residues. Here the CDR3 reads CASSLGLIRETQYF.

The chain links TRBV5-1 to TRBJ2-5; the D gene TCRdb calls, TRBD2, cannot be checked with no DNA. CDR1 is SGHRS, CDR2 YFSETQ, per germline. The CDR3 is 16 residues long. The CDR3 protein is CASSATGLAGQETQYF.

The V gene is TRBV30, the J gene TRBJ2-1; TCRdb indicates TRBD1, and absent DNA this call remains unverified. Germline CDR1 reads GTSNPN; CDR2 reads SVGIG (reference sequence). The CDR3 has 11 amino acids. CDR3 in amino acids: CAWKQVNEQFF.